This TCR beta chain was profiled in a study of T cell repertoires in cytomegalovirus infection. Turning to the study itself: A matching HLA type, together with CMV infection, was signaled by public TCR beta signatures. General study results and limits: The cumulative frequency of public TCR beta families identified carriers of CMV plus the relevant HLA. There were HLA-C-restricted CMV-specific TCR beta clonotypes dominating the ex vivo response.

Notes on this clonotype: What it recognizes is unknown.

TCRdb processed the reads anew with MiXCR; each CDR3 protein has one entry. The sample has roughly 250,000 distinct CDR3 sequences; 12% are singletons. Sample: PBMCs. This TCR was sampled from a human donor in good health (CMV status not recorded). Some clones in this sample may be carry-over from other donors' samples.

In nucleotides, the CDR3 is TGTGCCATCAGTGAGCGGACAGGGGAGACCCAGTACTTC. This translates into CAISERTGETQYF. J is TRBJ2-5 and V is TRBV10-3; TRBD1 matches at 8 bases. Germline CDR1 is ENHRY and CDR2 is SYGVKD. This CDR3 region has 13 residues. J lost 5 bases, V lost 2 bases, and 1 base had no gene match.